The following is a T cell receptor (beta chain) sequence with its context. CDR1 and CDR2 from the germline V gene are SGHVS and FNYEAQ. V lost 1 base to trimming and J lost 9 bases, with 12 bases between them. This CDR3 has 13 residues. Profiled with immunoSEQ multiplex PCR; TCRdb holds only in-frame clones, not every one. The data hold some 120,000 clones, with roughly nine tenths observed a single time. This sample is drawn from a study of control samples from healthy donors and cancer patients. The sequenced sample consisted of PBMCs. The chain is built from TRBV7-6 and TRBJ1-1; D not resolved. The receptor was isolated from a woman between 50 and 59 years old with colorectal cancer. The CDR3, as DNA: TGTGCCAGCAGCTTAGGGGCAGCGGGAAAAGCTTTCTTT. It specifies CASSLGAAGKAFF.